This T cell receptor (beta chain) was observed in a study of beta chain features in type 1 diabetes. Study background: Examined across all samples were about 110,000,000 sorted cells.

Notes on this clone: No antigen is known for it.

Whole-study results and caveats: Within each of all four CD4+ subsets, Type 1 diabetes patients had TCRB CDR3s that were moderately but significantly shorter. Compared to healthy donors, patients appeared to have naive, central memory and Treg TCRB repertoires that were more alike.

Expressed TCRB transcripts were sequenced, since all the RNA that had been isolated was reverse transcribed. Using immunoSEQ multiplex PCR, the repertoire was profiled, and TCRdb retains in-frame clones only, with some absent. The table records 350,000 to 400,000 clones, about 12% of them present only once. J gave up 1 base and V 7 bases, and 10 bases lay outside the gene matches. Germline CDR1 is SQVTM and CDR2 is ANQGSEA. There are 16 residues in the CDR3. One heparinised draw, averaging about 110 mL, was taken per donor. CD45RO/CCR7/CD25/CD127/CD95/CD27 staining was used to isolate CD4+ naive, central memory, regulatory and stem cell-like memory cells by sorting.

The gene calls are TRBV29-1 and TRBJ2-3; 11 bases line up with TRBD2. The sequencing input was naive CD4+ T cells from blood. The receptor was derived from a woman between 18 and 29 years old with type 1 diabetes. The CDR3 is CSAPGGTSGRTDTQYF. The DNA of the CDR3 is TGCAGCGCCCCGGGAGGGACTAGCGGCCGCACAGATACGCAGTATTTT.